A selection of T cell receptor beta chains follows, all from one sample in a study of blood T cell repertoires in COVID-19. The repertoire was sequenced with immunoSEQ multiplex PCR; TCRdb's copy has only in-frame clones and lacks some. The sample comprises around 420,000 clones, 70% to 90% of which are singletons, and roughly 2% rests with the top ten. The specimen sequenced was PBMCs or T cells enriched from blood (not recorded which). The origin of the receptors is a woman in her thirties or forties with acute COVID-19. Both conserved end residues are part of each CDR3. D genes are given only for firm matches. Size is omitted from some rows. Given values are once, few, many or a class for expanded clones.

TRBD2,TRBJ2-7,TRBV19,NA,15,CASSPHAGETYEQYF,TGTGCCAGTAGTCCCCACGCGGGGGAGACCTACGAGCAGTACTTC
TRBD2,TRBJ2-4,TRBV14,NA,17,CASSHGGLAGTKNIQYF,TGTGCCAGCAGCCACGGCGGACTAGCGGGGACCAAAAACATTCAGTACTTC
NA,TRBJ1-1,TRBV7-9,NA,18,CASSLDNTPGKRNTEAFF,TGTGCCAGCAGCTTAGACAATACGCCGGGAAAGAGGAACACTGAAGCTTTCTTT
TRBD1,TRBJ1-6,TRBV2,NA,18,CASRRQGALSSYNSPLHF,TGTGCCAGCAGGCGTCAGGGGGCCCTTAGCTCCTATAATTCACCCCTCCACTTT
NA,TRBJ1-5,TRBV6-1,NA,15,CASSEFGQLNQPQHF,TGTGCCAGCAGTGAATTTGGACAGTTGAATCAGCCCCAGCATTTT
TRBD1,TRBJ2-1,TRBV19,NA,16,CASRLEEGTGNNEQFF,TGTGCCAGTAGACTAGAGGAAGGGACAGGGAACAATGAGCAGTTCTTC
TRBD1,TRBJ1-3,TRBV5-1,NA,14,CASSQPGTGATIYF,TGCGCCAGCAGCCAACCCGGGACAGGGGCAACCATATATTTT
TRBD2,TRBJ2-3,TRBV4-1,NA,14,CASSSGGGTDTQYF,TGCGCCAGCAGCAGCGGGGGAGGGACAGATACGCAGTATTTT
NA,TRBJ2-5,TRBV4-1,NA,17,CASSQDPGVWDEETQYF,TGCGCCAGCAGCCAAGATCCAGGGGTCTGGGACGAAGAGACCCAGTACTTC
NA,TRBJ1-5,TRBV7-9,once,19,CASSLAMGEQGWGNQPQHF,TGTGCCAGCAGCTTAGCGATGGGCGAACAGGGTTGGGGCAATCAGCCCCAGCATTTT
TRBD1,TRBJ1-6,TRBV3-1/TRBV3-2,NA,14,CASSQANRGSPLHF,TGTGCCAGCAGCCAAGCAAACAGGGGGTCACCCCTCCACTTT
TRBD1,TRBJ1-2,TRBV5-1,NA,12,CARQQGRYGYTF,TGCGCCAGGCAACAGGGGAGGTATGGCTACACCTTC
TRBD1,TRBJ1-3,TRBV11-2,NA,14,CASSLTGIGNTIYF,TGTGCCAGCAGCCTGACAGGGATTGGAAACACCATATATTTT
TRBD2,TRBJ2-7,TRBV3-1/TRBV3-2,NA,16,CASSLTTGGTSGEQYF,TGTGCCAGCAGCCTTACAACGGGCGGGACTAGTGGCGAGCAGTACTTC
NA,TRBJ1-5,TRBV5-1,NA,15,CASSLGPLSNQPQHF,TGCGCCAGCAGCTTGGGGCCGCTTAGCAATCAGCCCCAGCATTTT
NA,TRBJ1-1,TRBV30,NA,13,CAHERGYDTEAFF,TGTGCCCATGAGCGGGGGTACGACACTGAAGCTTTCTTT
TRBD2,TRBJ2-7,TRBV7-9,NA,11,CASGEGYEQYF,TGTGCCAGCGGGGAGGGCTACGAGCAGTACTTC
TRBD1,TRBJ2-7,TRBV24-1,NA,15,CATSDTRQGRGEQYF,TGTGCCACCAGTGATACTCGACAGGGGAGAGGCGAGCAGTACTTC
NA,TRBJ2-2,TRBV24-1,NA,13,CATMGTNTGELFF,TGTGCCACCATGGGGACAAACACCGGGGAGCTGTTTTTT
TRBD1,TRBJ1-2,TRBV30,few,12,CAWSVTGDGYTF,TGTGCCTGGAGTGTAACAGGGGATGGCTACACCTTC
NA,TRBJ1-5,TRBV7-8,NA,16,CASSQTVTVLAQPQHF,TGTGCCAGCAGTCAAACGGTGACAGTCCTTGCCCAGCCCCAGCATTTT
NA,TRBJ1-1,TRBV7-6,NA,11,CASSPTPEAFF,TGTGCCAGCAGCCCGACACCCGAAGCTTTCTTT
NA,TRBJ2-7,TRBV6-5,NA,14,CASSLGPSSYEQYF,TGTGCCAGCAGTTTGGGGCCATCCTCCTACGAGCAGTACTTC
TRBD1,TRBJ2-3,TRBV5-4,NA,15,CASSLDRGFTDTQYF,TGTGCCAGCAGCTTGGACAGGGGGTTCACAGATACGCAGTATTTT
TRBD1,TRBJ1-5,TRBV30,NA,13,CAWQDRGNQPQHF,TGTGCCTGGCAGGACAGGGGGAACCAGCCCCAGCATTTT
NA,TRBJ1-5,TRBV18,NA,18,CASSPNPTVQSGNQPQHF,TGTGCCAGCTCACCAAATCCGACAGTCCAGAGTGGCAATCAGCCCCAGCATTTT
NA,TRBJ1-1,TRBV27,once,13,CASSSAEGTEAFF,TGTGCCAGCAGTTCCGCGGAAGGCACTGAAGCTTTCTTT